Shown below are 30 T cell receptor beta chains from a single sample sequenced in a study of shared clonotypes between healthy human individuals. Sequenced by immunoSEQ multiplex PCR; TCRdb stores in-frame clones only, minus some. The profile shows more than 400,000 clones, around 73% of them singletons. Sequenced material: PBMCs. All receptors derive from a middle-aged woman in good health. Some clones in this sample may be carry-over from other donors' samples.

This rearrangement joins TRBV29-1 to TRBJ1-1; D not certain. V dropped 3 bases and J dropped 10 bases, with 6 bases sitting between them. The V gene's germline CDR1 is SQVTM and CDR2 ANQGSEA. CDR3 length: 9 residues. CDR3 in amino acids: CSVEVGAFF. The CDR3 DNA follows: TGCAGCGTTGAGGTGGGAGCTTTCTTT.

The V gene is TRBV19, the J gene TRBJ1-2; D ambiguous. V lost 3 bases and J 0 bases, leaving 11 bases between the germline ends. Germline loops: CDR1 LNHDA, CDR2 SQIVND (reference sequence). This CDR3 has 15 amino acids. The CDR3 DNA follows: TGTGCCAGTAGTATTCGAGGCAGATCTAACTATGGCTACACCTTC. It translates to CASSIRGRSNYGYTF.

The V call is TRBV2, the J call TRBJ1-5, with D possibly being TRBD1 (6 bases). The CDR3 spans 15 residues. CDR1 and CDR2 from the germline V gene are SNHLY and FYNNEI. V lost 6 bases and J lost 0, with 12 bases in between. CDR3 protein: CASSGQSYSNQPQHF. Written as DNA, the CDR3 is TGTGCCAGCAGCGGACAGAGCTATAGCAATCAGCCCCAGCATTTT.

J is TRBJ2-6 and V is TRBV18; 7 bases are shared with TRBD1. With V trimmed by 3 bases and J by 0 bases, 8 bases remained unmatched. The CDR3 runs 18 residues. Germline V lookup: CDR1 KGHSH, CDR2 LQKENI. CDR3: CASSPRGQAPSGANVLTF. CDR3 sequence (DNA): TGTGCCAGCTCACCTCGAGGACAGGCCCCCTCTGGGGCCAACGTCCTGACTTTC.

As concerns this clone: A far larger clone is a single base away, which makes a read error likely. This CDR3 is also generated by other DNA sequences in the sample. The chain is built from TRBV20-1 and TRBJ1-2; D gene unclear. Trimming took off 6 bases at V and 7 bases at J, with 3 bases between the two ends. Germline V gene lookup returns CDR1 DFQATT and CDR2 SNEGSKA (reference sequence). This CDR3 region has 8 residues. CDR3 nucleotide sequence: TGCAGTGCCAGTGGCTACACCTTC. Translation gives CSASGYTF.

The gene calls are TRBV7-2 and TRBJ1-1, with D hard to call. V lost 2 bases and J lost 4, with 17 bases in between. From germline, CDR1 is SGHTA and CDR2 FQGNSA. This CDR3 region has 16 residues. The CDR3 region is CASSLNPTGRGTEAFF. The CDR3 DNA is TGTGCCAGCAGCTTAAATCCTACGGGTCGGGGCACTGAAGCTTTCTTT.

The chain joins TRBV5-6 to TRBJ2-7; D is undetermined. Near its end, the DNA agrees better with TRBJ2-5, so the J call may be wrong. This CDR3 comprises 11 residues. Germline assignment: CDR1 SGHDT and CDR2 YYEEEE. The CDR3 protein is CASSLRETQYF. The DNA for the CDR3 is TGTGCCAGCAGCTTGCGTGAGACCCAGTACTTC.

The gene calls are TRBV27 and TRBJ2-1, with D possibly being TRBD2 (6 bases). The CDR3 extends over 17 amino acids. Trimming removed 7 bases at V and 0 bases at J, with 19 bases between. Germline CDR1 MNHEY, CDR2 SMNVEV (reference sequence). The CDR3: CASKIYSGVSSYNEQFF. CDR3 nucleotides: TGTGCCAGCAAGATTTATTCGGGGGTCTCCTCCTACAATGAGCAGTTCTTC.

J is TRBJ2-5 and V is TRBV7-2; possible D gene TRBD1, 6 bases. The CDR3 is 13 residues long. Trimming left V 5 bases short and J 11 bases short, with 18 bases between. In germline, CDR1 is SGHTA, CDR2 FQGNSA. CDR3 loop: CASSPDRQRVQYF. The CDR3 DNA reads TGTGCCAGCAGCCCAGACAGGCAAAGGGTGCAGTACTTC.

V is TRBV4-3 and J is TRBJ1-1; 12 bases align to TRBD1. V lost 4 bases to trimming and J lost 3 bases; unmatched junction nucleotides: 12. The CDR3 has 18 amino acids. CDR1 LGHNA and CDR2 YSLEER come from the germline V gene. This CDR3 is CASSPRYRDRGPDTEAFF. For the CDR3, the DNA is TGCGCCAGCAGCCCGAGATACCGGGACAGGGGGCCCGACACTGAAGCTTTCTTT.

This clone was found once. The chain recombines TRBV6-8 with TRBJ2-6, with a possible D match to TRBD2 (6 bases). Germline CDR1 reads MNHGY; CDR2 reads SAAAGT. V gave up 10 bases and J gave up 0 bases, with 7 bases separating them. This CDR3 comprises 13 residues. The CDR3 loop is CATGSSGANVLTF. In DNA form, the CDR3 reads TGTGCCACCGGGAGCTCTGGGGCCAACGTCCTGACTTTC.

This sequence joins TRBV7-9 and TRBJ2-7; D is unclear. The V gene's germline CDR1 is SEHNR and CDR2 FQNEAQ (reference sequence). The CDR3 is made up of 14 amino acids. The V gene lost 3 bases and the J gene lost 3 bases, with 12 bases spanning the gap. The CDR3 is CASSLGHSNYEQYF. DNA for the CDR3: TGTGCCAGCAGCTTGGGTCACAGCAACTACGAGCAGTACTTC.

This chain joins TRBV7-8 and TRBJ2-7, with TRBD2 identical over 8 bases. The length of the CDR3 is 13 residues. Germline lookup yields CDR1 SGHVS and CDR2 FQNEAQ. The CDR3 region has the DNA TGTGCTTCCGGGGGGGACTCGGCCTACGAGCAGTACTTC. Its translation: CASGGDSAYEQYF.

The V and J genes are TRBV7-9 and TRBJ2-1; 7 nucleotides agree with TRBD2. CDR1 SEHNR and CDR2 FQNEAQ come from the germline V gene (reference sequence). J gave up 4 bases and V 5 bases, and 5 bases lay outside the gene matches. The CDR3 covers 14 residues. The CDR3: CASSTLAAYNEQFF. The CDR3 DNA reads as TGTGCCAGCAGCACCCTAGCGGCTTACAATGAGCAGTTCTTC.

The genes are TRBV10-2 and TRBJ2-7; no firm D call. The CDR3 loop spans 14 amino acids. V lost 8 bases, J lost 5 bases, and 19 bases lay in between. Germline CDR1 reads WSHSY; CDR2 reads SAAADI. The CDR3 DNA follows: TGCGCCAGCGGCGACGGTAACTACCATGACGAGCAGTACTTC. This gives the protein CASGDGNYHDEQYF.

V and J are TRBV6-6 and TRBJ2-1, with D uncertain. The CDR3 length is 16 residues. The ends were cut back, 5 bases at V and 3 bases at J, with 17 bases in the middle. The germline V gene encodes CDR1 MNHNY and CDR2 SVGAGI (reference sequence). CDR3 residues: CASSPGRPWDYNEQFF. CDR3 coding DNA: TGTGCCAGCAGTCCGGGCAGGCCCTGGGACTACAATGAGCAGTTCTTC.

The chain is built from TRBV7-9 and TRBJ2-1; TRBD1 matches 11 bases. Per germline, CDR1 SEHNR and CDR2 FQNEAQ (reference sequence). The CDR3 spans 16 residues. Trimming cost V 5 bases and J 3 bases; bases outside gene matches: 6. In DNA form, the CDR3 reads TGTGCCAGCAGCCCCAGGACAGGGGGCTTCTACAATGAGCAGTTCTTC. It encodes CASSPRTGGFYNEQFF.

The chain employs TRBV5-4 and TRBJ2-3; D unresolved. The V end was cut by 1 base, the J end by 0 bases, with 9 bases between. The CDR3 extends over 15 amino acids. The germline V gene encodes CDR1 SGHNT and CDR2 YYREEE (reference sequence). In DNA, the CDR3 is TGTGCCAGCAGCTTGAGTCAACAGAGCACAGATACGCAGTATTTT. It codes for CASSLSQQSTDTQYF.

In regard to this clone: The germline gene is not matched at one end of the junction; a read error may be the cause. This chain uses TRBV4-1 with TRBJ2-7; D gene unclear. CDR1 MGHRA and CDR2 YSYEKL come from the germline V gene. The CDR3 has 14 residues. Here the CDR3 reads CASSPPAPWDEQYF. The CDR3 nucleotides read TGTGCCAGCAGCCCCCCCGCCCCGTGGGACGAGCAGTACTTC.

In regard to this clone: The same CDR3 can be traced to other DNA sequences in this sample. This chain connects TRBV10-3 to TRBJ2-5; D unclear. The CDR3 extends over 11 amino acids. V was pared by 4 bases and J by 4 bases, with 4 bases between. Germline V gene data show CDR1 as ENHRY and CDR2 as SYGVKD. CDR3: CAISAGETQYF. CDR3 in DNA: TGTGCCATCAGTGCTGGAGAGACCCAGTACTTC.

The CDR3 reads CASGRGDSGTGANVLTF. CDR3 in DNA: TGTGCCAGTGGCCGGGGGGACAGTGGGACTGGGGCCAACGTCCTGACTTTC. The V call is TRBV10-3, the J call TRBJ2-6; perhaps D is TRBD1 or TRBD2 (7 bases each). V gave up 10 bases and J gave up 2 bases, with 21 bases separating them. Germline V CDR1 and CDR2: ENHRY, SYGVKD. This CDR3 region has 17 residues.

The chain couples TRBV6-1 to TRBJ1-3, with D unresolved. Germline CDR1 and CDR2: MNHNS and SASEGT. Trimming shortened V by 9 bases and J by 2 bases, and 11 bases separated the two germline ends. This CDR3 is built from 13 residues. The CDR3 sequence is CASGEAPGNTIYF. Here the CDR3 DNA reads TGTGCCAGTGGGGAGGCCCCTGGAAACACCATATATTTT.

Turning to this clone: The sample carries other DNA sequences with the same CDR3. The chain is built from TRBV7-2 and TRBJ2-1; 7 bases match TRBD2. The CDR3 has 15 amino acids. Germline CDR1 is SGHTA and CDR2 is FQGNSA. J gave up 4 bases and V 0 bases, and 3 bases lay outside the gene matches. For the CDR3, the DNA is TGTGCCAGCAGCTTAGCGGGAGGGCCTTACAATGAGCAGTTCTTC. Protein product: CASSLAGGPYNEQFF.

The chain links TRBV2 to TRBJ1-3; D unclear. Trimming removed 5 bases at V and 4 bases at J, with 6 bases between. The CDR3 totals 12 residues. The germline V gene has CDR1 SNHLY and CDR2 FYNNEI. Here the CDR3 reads CASSRLGNTIYF. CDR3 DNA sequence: TGTGCCAGCAGTCGCCTCGGAAACACCATATATTTT.

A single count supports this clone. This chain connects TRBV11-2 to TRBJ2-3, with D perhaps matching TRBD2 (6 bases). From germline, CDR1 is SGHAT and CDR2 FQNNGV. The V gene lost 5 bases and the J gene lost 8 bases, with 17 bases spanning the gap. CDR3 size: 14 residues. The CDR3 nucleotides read TGTGCCAGCAGCCCCGGGAGAGGGAGGAGTACGCAGTATTTT. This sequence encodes CASSPGRGRSTQYF.

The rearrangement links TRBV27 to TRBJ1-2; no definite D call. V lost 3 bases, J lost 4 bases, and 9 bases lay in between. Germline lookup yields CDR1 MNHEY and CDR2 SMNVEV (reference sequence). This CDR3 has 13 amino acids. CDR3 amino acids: CASSLLGSYGYTF. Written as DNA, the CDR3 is TGTGCCAGCAGTTTGTTAGGCTCCTATGGCTACACCTTC.

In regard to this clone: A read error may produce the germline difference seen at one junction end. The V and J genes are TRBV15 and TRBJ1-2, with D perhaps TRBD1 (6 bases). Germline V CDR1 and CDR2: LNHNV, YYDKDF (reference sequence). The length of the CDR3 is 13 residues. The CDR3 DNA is TGTGCCATCAGCCAGGGGCACAACTATGGCTACACCTTC. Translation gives CAISQGHNYGYTF.

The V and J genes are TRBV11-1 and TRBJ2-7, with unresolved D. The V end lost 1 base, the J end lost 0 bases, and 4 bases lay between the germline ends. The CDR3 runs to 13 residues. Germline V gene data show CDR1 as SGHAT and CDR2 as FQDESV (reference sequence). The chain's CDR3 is CASSLETSYEQYF. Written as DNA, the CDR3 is TGTGCCAGCAGCTTAGAAACCTCCTACGAGCAGTACTTC. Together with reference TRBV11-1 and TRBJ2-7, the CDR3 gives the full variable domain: EAEVAQSPRYKITEKSQAVAFWCDPISGHATLYWYRQILGQGPELLVQFQDESVVDDSQLPKDRFSAERLKGVDSTLKIQPAELGDSAMYLCASSLETSYEQYFGPGTRLTVT.

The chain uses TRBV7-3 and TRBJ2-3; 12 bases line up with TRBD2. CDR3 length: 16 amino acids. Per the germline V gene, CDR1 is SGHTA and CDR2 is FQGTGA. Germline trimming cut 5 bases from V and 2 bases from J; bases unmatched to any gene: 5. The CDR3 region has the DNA TGTGCCAGCAGCCCACTAGCGGGGGGATCCACAGATACGCAGTATTTT. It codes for CASSPLAGGSTDTQYF.

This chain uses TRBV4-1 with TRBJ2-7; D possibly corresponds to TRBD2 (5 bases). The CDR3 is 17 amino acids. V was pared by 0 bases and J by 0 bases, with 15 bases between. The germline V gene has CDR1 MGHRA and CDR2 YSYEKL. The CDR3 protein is CASSQEARVSSSYEQYF. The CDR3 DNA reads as TGCGCCAGCAGCCAAGAGGCGAGGGTTTCCTCCTCCTACGAGCAGTACTTC.